This T cell receptor (beta chain) stems from a study of cytomegalovirus exposure and HLA in healthy donors. Findings of the study overall: In a later analysis, CMV-associated beta chains were mostly HLA-associated, it appeared. Most TCR sequences proved rare, with some public TCRs found in many donors.

CDR3 length: 14 amino acids. The germline gives CDR1 SGHVS, CDR2 FQNEAQ. V shed 4 bases and J shed 6 bases, with 13 bases lying between them. Use of 60 Vbeta and 13 Jbeta primers characterized the PCR. Some clones are missing from TCRdb's copy, which holds only in-frame ones; the method was immunoSEQ multiplex PCR. The repertoire holds 50,000 or so clones, with roughly four fifths as singletons. As for this clone: Its antigen is currently unknown.

Material for sequencing was PBMCs. This chain uses TRBV7-8 with TRBJ1-5, with D possibly being TRBD1 (6 bases). The sequence came from a boy between 10 and 17 years old in good health and CMV-seropositive. The CDR3 protein is CASSSNRVAQPQHF. Written as DNA, the CDR3 is TGTGCCAGCAGCTCGAACAGGGTGGCTCAGCCCCAGCATTTT.